The 8 T cell receptor beta chains below come from one sample, sequenced in a study of response to subunit inactivated influenza vaccine. TCRdb re-derived calls from the RT-PCR reads in MiXCR, one entry per CDR3 protein. The sample shows hundreds of thousands of distinct CDR3 sequences, 25% of them seen only once. The material was CD4+ T cells sorted from PBMCs, obtained 4 to 6 days after vaccination. The origin of the receptors is a man in his forties or fifties who received an inactivated influenza vaccine.

V gene TRBV25-1 combines with J gene TRBJ1-1; 9 bases align to TRBD1. CDR1 is MGHDK and CDR2 is SYGVNS in the germline V gene. This CDR3 comprises 12 residues. Trimming took 2 bases from V and 8 from J; bases not matched to a gene: 0. The DNA for the CDR3 is TGTGCCAGCAGTGAAGGGACAGGGGAAGCTTTCTTT. It yields the protein CASSEGTGEAFF.

This clonotype was counted only a few times. The chain employs TRBV9 and TRBJ2-1, with 13 bases fitting TRBD2. Germline V gives CDR1 SGDLS, CDR2 YYNGEE. V lost 3 bases and J lost 9; bases outside the gene matches: 12. This CDR3 has 17 amino acids. The CDR3: CASSASTSGRAIAEQFF. Here the CDR3 DNA reads TGTGCCAGCAGCGCCTCAACTAGCGGGAGGGCCATCGCTGAGCAGTTCTTC.

The J gene is TRBJ2-7, the V gene TRBV29-1, with 9 bases matching TRBD1. This CDR3 is built from 14 residues. The V gene's germline CDR1 is SQVTM and CDR2 ANQGSEA. Trimming at V came to 7 bases and at J to 5 bases, leaving 12 bases not matched to a gene. The CDR3 DNA follows: TGCAGCGCCTCGGAAGGGACAGGGAGAAACGAGCAGTACTTC. Protein product: CSASEGTGRNEQYF.

A few counts support this clonotype. The chain joins TRBV15 to TRBJ2-1; no clear D gene. This CDR3 is built from 14 residues. Germline loops: CDR1 LNHNV, CDR2 YYDKDF (reference sequence). V lost 1 base to trimming and J lost 5 bases, with 9 bases between them. CDR3 loop: CATSRVMANNEQFF. For the CDR3, the DNA is TGTGCCACCAGCAGAGTGATGGCCAACAATGAGCAGTTCTTC.

This clonotype was observed a handful of times. This chain joins TRBV5-6 and TRBJ2-5, with 11 bases aligning to TRBD2. Germline V CDR1 and CDR2: SGHDT, YYEEEE. The V and J ends lost 4 bases and 2 bases, in that order; junction bases with no gene match: 13. This CDR3 is 18 amino acids long. CDR3 sequence: CASSKNRRTSGLQETQYF. The CDR3 DNA is TGTGCCAGCAGCAAAAATCGACGGACTAGCGGGTTACAAGAGACCCAGTACTTC.

Only one count was recorded for this clonotype. V is TRBV27 and J is TRBJ2-7; 8 bases line up with TRBD2. V was clipped by 3 bases and J by 0 bases; unmatched bases: 4. The CDR3 extends over 15 amino acids. Looked up from germline, CDR1 is MNHEY and CDR2 is SMNVEV (reference sequence). The CDR3 bases are TGTGCCAGCAGTTTTGAACGGGGGGGCTCCTACGAGCAGTACTTC. Its protein product is CASSFERGGSYEQYF.

The rearrangement links TRBV9 to TRBJ2-1; D is unresolved. Trimming cost V 4 bases and J 1 base, with 9 bases left between them. The germline CDR1 and CDR2 sequences are SGDLS and YYNGEE. This CDR3 is 14 amino acids long. CDR3 in DNA: TGTGCCAGCAGCCTCCGGTGGTCCTACAATGAGCAGTTCTTC. This codes for CASSLRWSYNEQFF.

This clonotype was recorded a few times. V and J are TRBV2 and TRBJ2-3; no definite D call. Germline CDR1 SNHLY, CDR2 FYNNEI. Trimming left V 6 bases short and J 4 bases short, with 8 bases between. The CDR3 has 12 residues. In DNA, the CDR3 is TGTGCCAGCAGCGGGCCGGCAGATACGCAGTATTTT. It specifies CASSGPADTQYF.